The 8 T cell receptor beta chains listed next were all sequenced from one sample in a study of T-cell reconstitution after alpha-beta-depleted transplantation in children (dated by TCRdb to the mid-2010s). Per the publication, the treatment or condition label means: allogeneic hematopoietic cell transplantation with graft depleted of TCRalphabeta T cells and CD19 B cells. Libraries were constructed by PCR. The instrument was an Illumina HiSeq 2500. Molecular barcoding was employed in the preparation of TCR libraries, with unique molecular identifiers being used to normalize TCRbeta repertoire quantification. TCRdb trimmed the raw reads at Q25, called clones with MiXCR and kept productive beta chains. A single entry per CDR3 protein holds the most common genes and DNA from its merged rows. The sample contains around 450,000 distinct CDR3 sequences, about 10% of them found a single time. The ten top clones hold 2% to 2.5% of the sample.

The sequences come from PBMCs, collected before TCRalphabeta/CD19-depleted stem cell transplant. These receptor sequences come from a child aged 2 to 10 with inherited bone marrow failure, due to receive a stem cell transplant.

This chain joins TRBV20-1 and TRBJ2-1; D is unclear. This CDR3 has 15 residues. From germline, CDR1 is DFQATT and CDR2 SNEGSKA (reference sequence). V gave up 5 bases and J gave up 0 bases, with 14 bases separating them. This chain's CDR3 is CSALPHQSSYNEQFF. DNA of the CDR3: TGCAGTGCTCTCCCGCACCAGAGCTCCTACAATGAGCAGTTCTTC.

The CDR3 DNA reads as TGTGCCAGCAGAGGAGTCCTCACAGATACGCAGTATTTT. As protein: CASRGVLTDTQYF. The chain is built from TRBV5-4 and TRBJ2-3; D uncertain. Trimming left V 5 bases short and J 2 bases short, with 9 bases between. This CDR3 is built from 13 residues. Germline-derived CDR1 and CDR2 are SGHNT and YYREEE (reference sequence).

This clonotype was recorded at least ten times. The chain carries TRBV4-1 and TRBJ2-7; perhaps TRBD1 as D (6 bases). Trimming shortened V by 3 bases and J by 0 bases, and 12 bases separated the two germline ends. The CDR3 covers 15 residues. In germline, CDR1 is MGHRA, CDR2 YSYEKL. The CDR3 bases are TGCGCCAGCAGCCACCGGACAGCGAGCTCCTACGAGCAGTACTTC. As protein: CASSHRTASSYEQYF.

This clonotype was seen ten or more times. This chain joins TRBV21-1 and TRBJ2-7. TRBV21-1 is flagged as a pseudogene. The CDR3 totals 13 residues. The CDR3 nucleotides read TGTGCCTGGACCAACTCGCCTGCGTTCGAGCAGTACTTC. This encodes CAWTNSPAFEQYF.

V is TRBV5-6 and J is TRBJ2-5, with D possibly matching TRBD1 (5 bases). Germline V gene lookup returns CDR1 SGHDT and CDR2 YYEEEE. The CDR3 has 13 residues. V lost 0 bases to trimming and J lost 10 bases, with 13 bases between them. In DNA form, the CDR3 reads TGTGCCAGCAGCTTGGGGGGCCCAAGGGACCAGTACTTC. This gives the protein CASSLGGPRDQYF.

The chain recombines TRBV12-3 or TRBV12-4 with TRBJ1-6; TRBD1 is a possible D gene (6 bases). The V and J ends lost 1 base and 14 bases respectively, with 18 bases between them. CDR3 size: 15 residues. CDR3 DNA sequence: TGTGCCAGCAGTTTAGTGTTGGGAACAGGGTTTTCCCTCCACTTT. Amino acid sequence: CASSLVLGTGFSLHF.

This clonotype was detected ten times or more. V gene TRBV4-1 combines with J gene TRBJ1-2; 10 bases line up with TRBD1. Germline assignment: CDR1 MGHRA and CDR2 YSYEKL. The CDR3 runs to 18 residues. Trimming took 4 bases from V and 6 from J; bases not matched to a gene: 17. CDR3 DNA: TGCGCCAGCAGCCTTGGGACAGGGGCATGGAGGACTATTGATGGCTACACCTTC. Encoded protein: CASSLGTGAWRTIDGYTF.

There are many counts of this clonotype. The rearrangement joins TRBV20-1 to TRBJ2-1, with D maybe TRBD1 (6 bases). V shed 3 bases and J shed 4 bases, with 19 bases lying between them. Germline CDR1 and CDR2: DFQATT and SNEGSKA (reference sequence). The CDR3 covers 16 residues. The CDR3 DNA is TGCAGTGCTAGCGACAGGAGCTACCCTTTTTACAATGAGCAGTTCTTC. It encodes CSASDRSYPFYNEQFF.